What follows are 7 T cell receptor beta chains derived from one specimen sequenced in a study of blood T cell repertoires in COVID-19. TCRdb's copy holds only in-frame clones and misses some; the assay was immunoSEQ multiplex PCR. The sample carries approximately 130,000 clones, roughly four fifths recorded once. Source material: PBMCs or T cells enriched from blood (not recorded which). The receptor set was obtained from a man aged 25 to 40 who had recovered from COVID-19.

This chain links TRBV24-1 with TRBJ1-2; perhaps TRBD1 as D (5 bases). V was trimmed by 12 bases and J by 5 bases, leaving 15 bases between them. The CDR3 is made up of 12 amino acids. Germline lookup yields CDR1 KGHDR and CDR2 SFDVKD. The chain's CDR3 is CAPPGGGYGYTF. CDR3 in DNA: TGTGCCCCTCCCGGGGGGGGATATGGCTACACCTTC.

The CDR3, as DNA: TGTGCCAGCAGCTTTGACAGGGCGTCCGGGGAGCTGTTTTTT. Amino acids: CASSFDRASGELFF. The rearrangement links TRBV7-9 to TRBJ2-2, with 7 positions matching TRBD1. V trimming: 3 bases; J trimming: 6 bases; junction bases outside the gene matches: 4. The germline V gene encodes CDR1 SEHNR and CDR2 FQNEAQ (reference sequence). This CDR3 is built from 14 residues.

V and J are TRBV6-1 and TRBJ1-2, with D possibly being TRBD1 (6 bases). CDR3 length equals 13 residues. Germline CDR1 MNHNS, CDR2 SASEGT. Trimming stripped 3 bases from V and 10 bases from J, with 15 bases between. Written as DNA, the CDR3 is TGTGCCAGCAGTGAGGTACAGGGTAAGTACTACACCTTC. Its protein is CASSEVQGKYYTF.

The chain links TRBV7-8 to TRBJ2-1, with TRBD2 matching over 7 bases. From germline, CDR1 is SGHVS and CDR2 FQNEAQ. V shed 5 bases and J 0 bases; nucleotides not matched to a gene: 4. The CDR3 runs 15 residues. CDR3 in DNA: TGTGCCAGCAGCCCCAAGCGGGGCTCCTACAATGAGCAGTTCTTC. This translates into CASSPKRGSYNEQFF.

This clone was seen more than once but under ten times. The gene calls are TRBV6-1 and TRBJ2-7, with a weak D call TRBD1 (6 bases). Germline CDR1 reads MNHNS; CDR2 reads SASEGT. V was trimmed by 4 bases and J by 2 bases, leaving 24 bases between them. This CDR3 has 18 residues. CDR3 DNA: TGTGCCAGCAGTGCGATAGGGGGTCCCAATCACAACCCCTACGAGCAGTACGTC. Residues: CASSAIGGPNHNPYEQYV.

This chain links TRBV5-8 with TRBJ1-2, with D perhaps TRBD1 (6 bases). CDR1 and CDR2 from the germline V gene are SGHTS and YDEGEE. This CDR3 comprises 12 residues. V dropped 1 base and J dropped 7 bases, with 8 bases sitting between them. As DNA, the CDR3 is TGTGCCAGCAGCTTGAGGGGGTCTGGCTACACCTTC. The encoded protein is CASSLRGSGYTF.

This sequence joins TRBV2 and TRBJ1-5; tentatively, D is TRBD1 (6 bases). Germline lookup yields CDR1 SNHLY and CDR2 FYNNEI. The CDR3 covers 14 residues. Deletions cut 2 bases from V and 5 bases from J, with 10 bases between. This chain's CDR3 is CASSEQGLDQPQHF. For the CDR3, the DNA is TGTGCCAGCAGTGAACAGGGGCTCGATCAGCCCCAGCATTTT.